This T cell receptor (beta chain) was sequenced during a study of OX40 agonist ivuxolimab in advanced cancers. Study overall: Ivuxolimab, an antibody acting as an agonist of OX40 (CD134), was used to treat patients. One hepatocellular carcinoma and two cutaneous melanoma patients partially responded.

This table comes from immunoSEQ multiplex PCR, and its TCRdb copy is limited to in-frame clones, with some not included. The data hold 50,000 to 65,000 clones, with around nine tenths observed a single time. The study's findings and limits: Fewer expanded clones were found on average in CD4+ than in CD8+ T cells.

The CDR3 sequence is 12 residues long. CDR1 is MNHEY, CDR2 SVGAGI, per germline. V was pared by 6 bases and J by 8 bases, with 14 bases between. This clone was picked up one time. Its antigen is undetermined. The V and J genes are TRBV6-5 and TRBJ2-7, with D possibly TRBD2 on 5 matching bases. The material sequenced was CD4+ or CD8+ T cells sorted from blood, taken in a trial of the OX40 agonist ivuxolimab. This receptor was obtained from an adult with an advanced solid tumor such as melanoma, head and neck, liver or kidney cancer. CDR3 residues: CASRLDYNQQYF. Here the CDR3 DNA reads TGTGCCAGCAGGTTAGACTATAACCAGCAGTACTTC.